This T cell receptor (beta chain) came from a study of vaccination effects on CD4 cells after COVID-19. Method: immunoSEQ multiplex PCR; TCRdb's copy keeps in-frame clones and lacks some. The profile shows 55,000 to 75,000 clones, roughly three quarters of them singletons. As regards this clone: Its antigen is unidentified.

Sequencing was preceded by expansion of antigen-specific CD4+ T cells with viral peptide pools in the ViraFEST assay. Subsequent to a culture period of about nine days, CD4+ T cells were isolated. None of the vaccinated had previously contracted SARS-CoV-2, and their nucleocapsid antibodies tested negative. A density of about 2.2 million PBMC per well was used; these cells were cultured with around 11 IU/ml IL-2 and roughly 9.5 ug/ml peptides. The CDR3 has 15 residues. Deletions cut 1 base from V and 4 bases from J, with 13 bases between. Per the germline V gene, CDR1 is SGHTA and CDR2 is FQGNSA. Study-wide points: Late after vaccination, infection- and vaccine-induced clones showed marked clonal contraction.

The chain combines TRBV7-2 with TRBJ2-5, with TRBD2 as a possible D gene (6 bases). This clonotype was sampled from a human donor who received a COVID-19 vaccine. The starting material was CD4+ T cells from PBMCs cultured with HCoV-OC43 spike peptides, obtained before COVID-19 vaccination. This sample's subset: HCoV-OC43 spike overlapping peptide pool stimulation. This chain's CDR3 is CASSLDGLARETQYF. CDR3 in DNA: TGTGCCAGCAGCTTAGACGGGCTAGCGAGAGAGACCCAGTACTTC.